One and the same sample provided the 27 T cell receptor beta chains below, sequenced in a study of shared clonotypes between healthy human individuals. Only in-frame clones appear in the TCRdb table, and some are missing; sequencing was by immunoSEQ multiplex PCR. Of over a million clones detected, around 97% appear once; the ten largest clones hold roughly 1.2%. Sequencing was carried out using naive CD4+ T cells sorted from blood. Subset noted: CD45RA+ positively selected. All receptors derive from a man aged 25-45 years in good health.

J is TRBJ2-3 and V is TRBV9; D remains unclear. The CDR3 loop spans 14 amino acids. Trimming left V 0 bases short and J 4 bases short, with 9 bases between. Per germline, CDR1 SGDLS and CDR2 YYNGEE. The CDR3 here is CASSVEGIADTQYF. As DNA, the CDR3 is TGTGCCAGCAGCGTAGAAGGCATCGCAGATACGCAGTATTTT.

The chain couples TRBV27 to TRBJ2-7; D remains ambiguous. The CDR3 sequence is 15 residues long. V lost 0 bases, J lost 3 bases, and 12 bases lay in between. Looked up from germline, CDR1 is MNHEY and CDR2 is SMNVEV (reference sequence). The CDR3 coding sequence is TGTGCCAGCAGTTTATCGTTGCAGGCCAACTACGAGCAGTACTTC. It translates to CASSLSLQANYEQYF.

The chain recombines TRBV25-1 with TRBJ2-1; 13 nucleotides align to TRBD2. V lost 5 bases and J lost 1; bases outside the gene matches: 5. The CDR3 covers 17 residues. CDR1 is MGHDK, CDR2 SYGVNS, per germline. The CDR3 loop is CASSRTSGRGSYNEQFF. Here the CDR3 DNA reads TGTGCCAGCAGTCGGACTAGCGGGAGAGGGTCCTACAATGAGCAGTTCTTC.

The chain couples TRBV5-4 to TRBJ2-2, with 9 bases that match TRBD1. This CDR3 spans 17 amino acids. The ends lost 1 base at V and 6 bases at J; junction bases unmatched: 10. Germline V gene lookup returns CDR1 SGHNT and CDR2 YYREEE (reference sequence). The CDR3 region has the DNA TGTGCCAGCAGCTTGAAGGCCGGGACAGGGCCTTCCGGGGAGCTGTTTTTT. Residues: CASSLKAGTGPSGELFF. Variable domain in full (rest from reference TRBV5-4 and TRBJ2-2): ETGVTQSPTHLIKTRGQQVTLRCSSQSGHNTVSWYQQALGQGPQFIFQYYREEENGRGNFPPRFSGLQFPNYSSELNVNALELDDSALYLCASSLKAGTGPSGELFFGEGSRLTVL.

V and J are TRBV19 and TRBJ1-1; no clear D gene. Germline V gives CDR1 LNHDA, CDR2 SQIVND (reference sequence). This CDR3 spans 14 amino acids. The V end was cut by 6 bases, the J end by 1 base, with 12 bases between. This chain's CDR3 is CASSSAGWNTEAFF. The CDR3 DNA sequence: TGTGCCAGTAGCTCGGCAGGTTGGAACACTGAAGCTTTCTTT.

V gene TRBV4-1 combines with J gene TRBJ2-3, with 8 bases identical to TRBD2. The V gene's germline CDR1 is MGHRA and CDR2 YSYEKL. The CDR3 totals 20 residues. V was pared by 2 bases and J by 1 base, with 17 bases of the junction left unmatched. The CDR3 nucleotides read TGCGCCAGCAGCCAACCGAAAATCCTATTAGCGGGACAACGCACAGATACGCAGTATTTT. The encoded protein is CASSQPKILLAGQRTDTQYF.

CDR3: CASSFGRSGRQFNEQFF. The CDR3 coding sequence is TGTGCCAGCAGTTTCGGGCGTAGCGGGAGGCAATTCAATGAGCAGTTCTTC. The chain carries TRBV28 and TRBJ2-1; 10 nucleotides match TRBD2. Germline assignment: CDR1 MDHEN and CDR2 SYDVKM. The CDR3 length is 17 residues. The V and J ends lost 3 bases and 6 bases, in that order; junction bases with no gene match: 11.

The genes are TRBV5-4 and TRBJ2-7; no definite D call. From germline, CDR1 is SGHNT and CDR2 YYREEE (reference sequence). The CDR3 extends over 14 amino acids. Between the trimmed V and J ends, which lost 6 bases and 2 bases, there was a span of 15 bases. DNA for the CDR3: TGTGCCAGCACTAATTCGACGGTTCCCTACGAGCAGTACTTC. Amino acids: CASTNSTVPYEQYF.

CDR3 region: CASSSQQIDGYTF. CDR3 nucleotide sequence: TGTGCCAGCTCAAGCCAACAGATCGATGGCTACACCTTC. The chain has TRBV18 and TRBJ1-2; D remains unclear. Trimming removed 5 bases at V and 6 bases at J, with 13 bases between. CDR1 is KGHSH, CDR2 LQKENI, per germline. CDR3 size: 13 residues. Full variable domain (remainder filled in from reference TRBV18 and TRBJ1-2): NAGVMQNPRHLVRRRGQEARLRCSPMKGHSHVYWYRQLPEEGLKFMVYLQKENIIDESGMPKERFSAEFPKEGPSILRIQQVVRGDSAAYFCASSSQQIDGYTFGSGTRLTVV.

The rearrangement joins TRBV5-4 to TRBJ1-2; no firm D call. CDR1 and CDR2 (germline): SGHNT, YYREEE (reference sequence). This CDR3 contains 14 residues. V was cut by 1 base and J by 2 bases, with 9 bases left in between. CDR3 nucleotide sequence: TGTGCCAGCAGCTTGCGGGGATTGAACTATGGCTACACCTTC. Protein product: CASSLRGLNYGYTF.

The V call is TRBV28, the J call TRBJ2-1; possible D gene TRBD2, 5 bases. The CDR3 is 15 residues long. Germline V gene data show CDR1 as MDHEN and CDR2 as SYDVKM. Trimming took off 5 bases at V and 11 bases at J, with 22 bases between the two ends. The CDR3 sequence: CASSTVGVAARKQFF. For the CDR3, the DNA is TGTGCCAGCAGTACGGTCGGGGTGGCGGCCCGAAAGCAGTTCTTC. Looking up the rest from reference TRBV28 and TRBJ2-1 gives the full variable domain: DVKVTQSSRYLVKRTGEKVFLECVQDMDHENMFWYRQDPGLGLRLIYFSYDVKMKEKGDIPEGYSVSREKKERFSLILESASTNQTSMYLCASSTVGVAARKQFFGPGTRLTVL.

Worth noting for this clone: Different DNA sequences within this sample yield the same CDR3. This sequence joins TRBV18 and TRBJ2-7; D remains ambiguous. In germline, CDR1 is KGHSH, CDR2 LQKENI. Between the trimmed V and J ends, which lost 0 bases and 3 bases, there was a span of 6 bases. The CDR3 loop spans 13 amino acids. The CDR3 loop is CASSPPSSYEQYF. CDR3 coding DNA: TGTGCCAGCTCACCACCTTCCAGCTACGAGCAGTACTTC.

This chain connects TRBV5-4 to TRBJ2-1; TRBD2 matches 9 bases. V shed 2 bases and J 6 bases; nucleotides not matched to a gene: 12. This CDR3 has 17 amino acids. The germline V gene has CDR1 SGHNT and CDR2 YYREEE (reference sequence). This CDR3 reads CASSLGLATLGTNEQFF. The CDR3 DNA reads as TGTGCCAGCAGCTTAGGACTAGCGACCTTGGGGACCAATGAGCAGTTCTTC.

The CDR3 DNA is TGCGCCAGCAGCCAAGAAGGTAAAAAGAAGGAGAGCTTCAAAAACATTCAGTACTTC. Amino acid sequence: CASSQEGKKKESFKNIQYF. The V and J genes are TRBV4-1 and TRBJ2-4; D remains ambiguous. The CDR3 loop spans 19 amino acids. CDR1 MGHRA and CDR2 YSYEKL come from the germline V gene. Trimming shortened V by 0 bases and J by 3 bases, and 21 bases separated the two germline ends.

The chain joins TRBV18 to TRBJ2-7; D remains unclear. Trimming shortened V by 5 bases and J by 5 bases, and 16 bases separated the two germline ends. CDR1 and CDR2 (germline): KGHSH, LQKENI. CDR3 length equals 14 residues. The CDR3 nucleotides are TGTGCCAGCTCATCCTCCGGGTCAGGTCACGAGCAGTACTTC. Its translation: CASSSSGSGHEQYF. The full variable domain, with the rest looked up from reference TRBV18 and TRBJ2-7, is NAGVMQNPRHLVRRRGQEARLRCSPMKGHSHVYWYRQLPEEGLKFMVYLQKENIIDESGMPKERFSAEFPKEGPSILRIQQVVRGDSAAYFCASSSSGSGHEQYFGPGTRLTVT.

The V gene is TRBV6-1, the J gene TRBJ2-5, with D possibly matching TRBD2 (5 bases). This CDR3 has 13 amino acids. The V and J ends lost 8 bases and 2 bases respectively, with 12 bases between them. Per the germline V gene, CDR1 is MNHNS and CDR2 is SASEGT. For the CDR3, the DNA is TGTGCCAGCGGTACTAGGTGGCAAGAGACCCAGTACTTC. Translated, it gives CASGTRWQETQYF.

The CDR3 protein is CASSGTPSYEQYF. CDR3 bases: TGTGCCAGCAGCGGGACCCCTTCCTACGAGCAGTACTTC. The V call is TRBV28, the J call TRBJ2-7; perhaps D is TRBD1 or TRBD2 (5 bases each). V was trimmed by 6 bases and J by 1 base, leaving 10 bases between them. Germline V gene sequence: CDR1 MDHEN, CDR2 SYDVKM. The CDR3 covers 13 residues.

The chain uses TRBV6-1 and TRBJ1-2; a possible D gene is TRBD1 (6 bases). Germline V gene sequence: CDR1 MNHNS, CDR2 SASEGT. The CDR3 has 14 residues. Between the trimmed V and J ends, which lost 4 bases and 7 bases, there was a span of 16 bases. The CDR3 spells CASSGTSGAFGYTF. The CDR3 DNA reads TGTGCCAGCAGTGGGACGTCAGGGGCCTTTGGCTACACCTTC.

V gene TRBV7-8 combines with J gene TRBJ2-5, with TRBD2 matching 10 bases. The germline CDR1 and CDR2 sequences are SGHVS and FQNEAQ. Trimming took 3 bases from V and 2 from J; bases not matched to a gene: 6. The CDR3 has 16 residues. In DNA form, the CDR3 reads TGTGCCAGCAGCTTGACCGGGACTAGCGATCAAGAGACCCAGTACTTC. Encoded protein: CASSLTGTSDQETQYF.

This clone has more than one count but fewer than ten. The gene calls are TRBV9 and TRBJ2-3, with D possibly TRBD2 on 6 matching bases. Per the germline V gene, CDR1 is SGDLS and CDR2 is YYNGEE. The V and J ends lost 0 bases and 5 bases respectively, with 13 bases between them. This CDR3 spans 15 amino acids. The CDR3 here is CASSVDFQGGDTQYF. The CDR3 DNA sequence: TGTGCCAGCAGCGTAGACTTCCAGGGAGGAGATACGCAGTATTTT.

The genes are TRBV10-2 and TRBJ2-1; no clear D gene. The CDR3 covers 15 residues. Germline loops: CDR1 WSHSY, CDR2 SAAADI. Between the trimmed V and J ends, which lost 2 bases and 0 bases, there was a span of 8 bases. The CDR3 here is CASSEGQISYNEQFF. As DNA, the CDR3 is TGCGCCAGCAGTGAGGGTCAGATCTCCTACAATGAGCAGTTCTTC.

V is TRBV5-1 and J is TRBJ2-3; 8 nucleotides match TRBD2. This CDR3 has 16 amino acids. Germline CDR1 SGHRS, CDR2 YFSETQ. V was pared by 2 bases and J by 5 bases, with 10 bases of the junction left unmatched. CDR3 sequence reads: CASSFDGTSRIDTQYF. DNA of the CDR3: TGCGCCAGCAGCTTCGATGGGACTAGTCGGATAGATACGCAGTATTTT.

For this clone: One end of the junction is discordant with germline, which a read error may explain. Other DNA sequences in the same sample also yield this CDR3. The chain's CDR3 is CASSLGEGSGANVLTF. CDR3 coding DNA: TGTGCCAGCAGTTTAGGGGAGGGATCTGGGGCCAACGTCCTGACTTTC. The chain combines TRBV7-9 with TRBJ2-6, with TRBD2 matching over 7 bases. This CDR3 contains 16 residues. Germline CDR1 reads SEHNR; CDR2 reads FQNEAQ (reference sequence).

The chain uses TRBV28 and TRBJ2-7; no clear D gene. This CDR3 is built from 11 residues. Per germline, CDR1 MDHEN and CDR2 SYDVKM. V lost 6 bases and J 6 bases, leaving 9 bases between the germline ends. The CDR3 region is CASSIQREQYF. DNA of the CDR3: TGTGCCAGCAGCATTCAGCGCGAGCAGTACTTC. Drawing the rest from reference TRBV28 and TRBJ2-7, the complete variable domain is DVKVTQSSRYLVKRTGEKVFLECVQDMDHENMFWYRQDPGLGLRLIYFSYDVKMKEKGDIPEGYSVSREKKERFSLILESASTNQTSMYLCASSIQREQYFGPGTRLTVT.

The rearrangement uses TRBV10-3 and TRBJ2-7; 13 nucleotides agree with TRBD2. The CDR3 covers 14 residues. Germline V CDR1 and CDR2: ENHRY, SYGVKD. Trimming at V came to 5 bases and at J to 6 bases, leaving 4 bases not matched to a gene. This CDR3 is CAISRTSGSPEQYF. In nucleotides, the CDR3 is TGTGCCATCAGTCGGACTAGCGGGAGTCCCGAGCAGTACTTC.

The chain combines TRBV4-3 with TRBJ2-1; TRBD2 is a possible D gene (6 bases). Germline CDR1 is LGHNA and CDR2 is YSLEER. This CDR3 is 16 amino acids long. The V end lost 1 base, the J end lost 8 bases, and 18 bases lay between the germline ends. CDR3 region: CASSQAETSVNDEQFF. The CDR3 region has the DNA TGCGCCAGCAGCCAAGCTGAGACTAGTGTGAATGATGAGCAGTTCTTC.

The chain carries TRBV5-1 and TRBJ2-7; D gene uncertain. Trimming stripped 4 bases from V and 0 bases from J, with 14 bases between. This CDR3 is 15 amino acids long. Germline lookup yields CDR1 SGHRS and CDR2 YFSETQ. Written as DNA, the CDR3 is TGCGCCAGCAGCCCGTTTGCGTCTACCTCCTACGAGCAGTACTTC. It translates to CASSPFASTSYEQYF.